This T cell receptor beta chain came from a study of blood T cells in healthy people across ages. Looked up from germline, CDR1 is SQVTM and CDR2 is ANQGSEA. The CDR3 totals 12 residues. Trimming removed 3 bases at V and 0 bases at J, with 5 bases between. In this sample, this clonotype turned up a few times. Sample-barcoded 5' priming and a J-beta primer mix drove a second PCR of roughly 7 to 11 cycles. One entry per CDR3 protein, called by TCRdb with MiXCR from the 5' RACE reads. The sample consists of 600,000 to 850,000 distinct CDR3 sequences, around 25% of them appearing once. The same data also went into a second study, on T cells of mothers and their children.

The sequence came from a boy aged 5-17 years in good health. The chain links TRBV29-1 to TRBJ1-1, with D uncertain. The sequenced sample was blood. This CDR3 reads CSVELVNTEAFF. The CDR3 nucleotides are TGCAGCGTTGAGTTAGTGAACACTGAAGCTTTCTTT.